One sample yielded the 9 T cell receptor beta chains listed below, sequenced in a study of cytomegalovirus exposure and HLA in healthy donors. The PCR used 60 Vbeta and 13 Jbeta primers. TCRdb's copy holds only in-frame clones and misses some; the assay was immunoSEQ multiplex PCR. The sample contains approximately 140,000 clones, more than 60% of which appear only once. Input material: PBMCs. The receptor set was obtained from a man aged 40-49 years in good health and CMV-seropositive.

This chain joins TRBV4-3 and TRBJ2-1; the match to TRBD2 covers 9 bases. J was trimmed by 5 bases and V by 3 bases; bases with no gene match: 5. The germline CDR1 and CDR2 sequences are LGHNA and YSLEER. The CDR3 spans 15 residues. Here the CDR3 DNA reads TGCGCCAGCAGCCAGGGGCTAGCGGGAAACAATGAGCAGTTCTTC. Translating gives CASSQGLAGNNEQFF.

The chain uses TRBV27 and TRBJ2-5, with 11 positions matching TRBD2. CDR1 is MNHEY and CDR2 is SMNVEV in the germline V gene (reference sequence). V dropped 4 bases and J dropped 3; count of bases not matched to a gene: 4. This CDR3 contains 15 residues. This CDR3 is CASSSVAGGEETQYF. DNA of the CDR3: TGTGCCAGCAGTTCCGTAGCGGGAGGGGAAGAGACCCAGTACTTC.

V and J are TRBV7-6 and TRBJ2-5, with 12 positions matching TRBD1. The J segment lost 1 base and the V segment lost 0 bases, leaving 9 bases of the junction unmatched. CDR3 length: 19 residues. CDR1 and CDR2 from the germline V gene are SGHVS and FNYEAQ. The CDR3 here is CASSLAGQGATPSQETQYF. The CDR3 DNA reads TGTGCCAGCAGCTTAGCGGGACAGGGGGCAACACCTTCCCAAGAGACCCAGTACTTC. Full variable domain (missing parts from reference TRBV7-6 and TRBJ2-5): GAGVSQSPRYKVTKRGQDVALRCDPISGHVSLYWYRQALGQGPEFLTYFNYEAQQDKSGLPNDRFSAERPEGSISTLTIQRTEQRDSAMYRCASSLAGQGATPSQETQYFGPGTRLLVL.

This chain links TRBV5-4 with TRBJ1-1, with TRBD1 as a possible D gene (6 bases). Germline V gene sequence: CDR1 SGHNT, CDR2 YYREEE (reference sequence). This CDR3 is built from 13 residues. The V and J ends lost 3 bases and 5 bases respectively, with 11 bases between them. The CDR3 is CASSYREGTEAFF. CDR3 DNA sequence: TGTGCCAGCAGCTACAGGGAGGGAACTGAAGCTTTCTTT.

The genes are TRBV4-2 and TRBJ2-7, with D unresolved. Germline loops: CDR1 LGHNA, CDR2 YNFKEQ. The CDR3 runs to 13 residues. Trimming shortened V by 1 base and J by 6 bases, and 10 bases separated the two germline ends. The CDR3 loop reads CASSQGFGGEQYF. CDR3 in DNA: TGTGCCAGCAGCCAAGGGTTCGGTGGCGAGCAGTACTTC.

V is TRBV28 and J is TRBJ1-4; 7 positions agree with TRBD1. Trimming at V came to 3 bases and at J to 1 base, leaving 8 bases not matched to a gene. The CDR3 loop spans 17 amino acids. From germline, CDR1 is MDHEN and CDR2 SYDVKM. The CDR3 bases are TGTGCCAGCAGTTTTGGCGACAGGGTGGTAACTAATGAAAAACTGTTTTTT. Translation gives CASSFGDRVVTNEKLFF.

This chain connects TRBV7-9 to TRBJ1-2; no firm D call. This CDR3 contains 14 residues. Per the germline V gene, CDR1 is SEHNR and CDR2 is FQNEAQ (reference sequence). The V end was cut by 5 bases, the J end by 9 bases, with 19 bases between. CDR3 sequence (DNA): TGTGCCAGCAGCCACGGGTCCCTCGGAGATCGCTACACCTTC. It yields the protein CASSHGSLGDRYTF.

The CDR3 sequence: CASSHGLADPSTDTQYF. The CDR3 DNA sequence: TGTGCCAGCTCACACGGACTAGCGGATCCTAGCACAGATACGCAGTATTTT. This chain links TRBV18 with TRBJ2-3; 10 bases fit TRBD2. The CDR3 contains 17 residues. The ends lost 4 bases at V and 0 bases at J; junction bases unmatched: 7. Per germline, CDR1 KGHSH and CDR2 LQKENI.

This clone has just a few counts. The chain joins TRBV11-3 to TRBJ2-7; 7 bases agree with TRBD2. V trimming: 0 bases; J trimming: 4 bases; junction bases outside the gene matches: 9. Germline CDR1 SGHNT, CDR2 YENEEA. The CDR3 covers 16 residues. This CDR3 reads CASSLDPSGTKYEQYF. As DNA, the CDR3 is TGTGCCAGCAGCTTAGACCCCAGCGGGACTAAATACGAGCAGTACTTC.